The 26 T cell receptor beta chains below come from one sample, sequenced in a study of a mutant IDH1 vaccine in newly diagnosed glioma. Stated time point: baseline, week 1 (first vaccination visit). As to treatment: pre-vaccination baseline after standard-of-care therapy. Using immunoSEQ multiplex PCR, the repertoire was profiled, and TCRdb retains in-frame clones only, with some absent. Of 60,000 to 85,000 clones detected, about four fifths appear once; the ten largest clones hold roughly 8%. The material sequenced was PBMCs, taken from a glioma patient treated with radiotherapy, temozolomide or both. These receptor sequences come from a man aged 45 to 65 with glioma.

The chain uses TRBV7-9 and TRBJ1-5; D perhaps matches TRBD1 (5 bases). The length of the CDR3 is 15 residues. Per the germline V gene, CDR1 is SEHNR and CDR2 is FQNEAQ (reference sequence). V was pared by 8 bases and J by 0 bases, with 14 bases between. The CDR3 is CASRRDGDSNQPQHF. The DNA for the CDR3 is TGTGCCAGCCGCCGGGACGGCGATAGCAATCAGCCCCAGCATTTT.

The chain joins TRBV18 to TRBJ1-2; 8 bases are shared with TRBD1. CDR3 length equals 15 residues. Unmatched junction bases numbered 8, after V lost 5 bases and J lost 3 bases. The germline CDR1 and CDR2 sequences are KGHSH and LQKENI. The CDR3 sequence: CASSTQGALDYGYTF. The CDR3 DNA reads TGTGCCAGCTCAACCCAGGGGGCGCTAGACTATGGCTACACCTTC.

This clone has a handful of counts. The chain's CDR3 is CASSSGTYSGANVLTF. The CDR3 nucleotides are TGCGCCAGCAGCTCCGGGACGTACTCTGGGGCCAACGTCCTGACTTTC. The chain uses TRBV5-1 and TRBJ2-6; D tentatively fits TRBD1 or TRBD2 (5 bases each). This CDR3 is 16 amino acids long. Germline V gene lookup returns CDR1 SGHRS and CDR2 YFSETQ. V was cut by 3 bases and J by 0 bases, with 10 bases left in between.

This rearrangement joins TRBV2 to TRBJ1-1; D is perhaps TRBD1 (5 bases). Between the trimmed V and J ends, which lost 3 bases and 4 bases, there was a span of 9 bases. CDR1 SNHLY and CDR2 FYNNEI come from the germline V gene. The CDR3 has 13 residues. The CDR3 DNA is TGTGCCAGCAGTGAGGAGGGGACCACTGAAGCTTTCTTT. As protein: CASSEEGTTEAFF.

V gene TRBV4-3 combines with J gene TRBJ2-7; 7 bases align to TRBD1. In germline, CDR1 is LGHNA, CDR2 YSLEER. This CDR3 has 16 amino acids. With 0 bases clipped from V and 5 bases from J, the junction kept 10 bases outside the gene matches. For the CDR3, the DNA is TGCGCCAGCAGCCAAGAGTGGACAAGGGGGCACGACGAGCAGTACTTC. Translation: CASSQEWTRGHDEQYF.

CDR3 nucleotide sequence: TGTGCCAGCAGTGGACAGGGGGCGGGTGAAAAACTGTTTTTT. Translation gives CASSGQGAGEKLFF. The chain joins TRBV2 to TRBJ1-4; 10 bases are a match to TRBD1. The V and J ends lost 4 bases and 7 bases, in that order; junction bases with no gene match: 3. The CDR3 sequence is 14 residues long. CDR1 SNHLY and CDR2 FYNNEI come from the germline V gene.

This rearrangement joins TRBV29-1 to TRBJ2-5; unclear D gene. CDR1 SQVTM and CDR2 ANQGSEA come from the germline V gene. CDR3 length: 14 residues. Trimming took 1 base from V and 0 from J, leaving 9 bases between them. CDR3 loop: CSVEVSSNQETQYF. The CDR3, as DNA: TGCAGCGTTGAAGTTAGCAGTAACCAAGAGACCCAGTACTTC.

CDR3 sequence (DNA): TGTGCCAGCAGAGAATCCGGGAACGTCTATGGCTACACCTTC. This translates into CASRESGNVYGYTF. The V call is TRBV28, the J call TRBJ1-2; D remains unclear. Germline lookup yields CDR1 MDHEN and CDR2 SYDVKM. CDR3 length: 14 residues. Trimming removed 6 bases at V and 4 bases at J, with 15 bases between.

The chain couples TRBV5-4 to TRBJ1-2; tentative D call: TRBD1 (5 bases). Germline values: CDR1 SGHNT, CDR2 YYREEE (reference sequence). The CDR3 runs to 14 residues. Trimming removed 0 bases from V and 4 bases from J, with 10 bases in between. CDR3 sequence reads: CASSLDGAFYGYTF. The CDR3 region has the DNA TGTGCCAGCAGCTTGGATGGGGCCTTCTATGGCTACACCTTC.

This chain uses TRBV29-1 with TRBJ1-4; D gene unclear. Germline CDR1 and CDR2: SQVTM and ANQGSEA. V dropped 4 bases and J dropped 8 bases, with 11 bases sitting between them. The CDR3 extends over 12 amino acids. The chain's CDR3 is CSVAGVGEKLFF. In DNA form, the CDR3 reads TGCAGCGTTGCGGGAGTCGGGGAAAAACTGTTTTTT. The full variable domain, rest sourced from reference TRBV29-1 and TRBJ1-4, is SAVISQKPSRDICQRGTSLTIQCQVDSQVTMMFWYRQQPGQSLTLIATANQGSEATYESGFVIDKFPISRPNLTFSTLTVSNMSPEDSSIYLCSVAGVGEKLFFGSGTQLSVL.

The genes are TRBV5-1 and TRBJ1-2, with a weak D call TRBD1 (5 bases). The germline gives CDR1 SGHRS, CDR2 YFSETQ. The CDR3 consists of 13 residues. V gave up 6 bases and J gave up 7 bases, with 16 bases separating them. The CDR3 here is CASTRGGSAGYTF. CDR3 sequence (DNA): TGCGCCAGCACCCGGGGGGGGTCAGCTGGCTACACCTTC.

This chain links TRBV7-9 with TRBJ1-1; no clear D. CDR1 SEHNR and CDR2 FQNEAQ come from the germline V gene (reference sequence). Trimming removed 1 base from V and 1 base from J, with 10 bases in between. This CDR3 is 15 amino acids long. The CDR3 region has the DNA TGTGCCAGCAGCTTAGGAGGAAAATGGAACACTGAAGCTTTCTTT. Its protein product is CASSLGGKWNTEAFF.

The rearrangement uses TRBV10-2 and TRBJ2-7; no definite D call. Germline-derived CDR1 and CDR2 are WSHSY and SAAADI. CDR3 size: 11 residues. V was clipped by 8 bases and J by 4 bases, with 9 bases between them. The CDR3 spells CASLDTYEQYF. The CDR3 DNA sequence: TGCGCCAGCCTTGACACGTACGAGCAGTACTTC.

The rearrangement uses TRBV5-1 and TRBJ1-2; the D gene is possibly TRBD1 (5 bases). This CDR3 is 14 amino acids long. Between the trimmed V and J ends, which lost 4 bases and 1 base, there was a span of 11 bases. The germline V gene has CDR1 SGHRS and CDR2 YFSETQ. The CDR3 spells CASSETGLNYGYTF. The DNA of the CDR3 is TGCGCCAGCAGCGAAACAGGCCTTAACTATGGCTACACCTTC.

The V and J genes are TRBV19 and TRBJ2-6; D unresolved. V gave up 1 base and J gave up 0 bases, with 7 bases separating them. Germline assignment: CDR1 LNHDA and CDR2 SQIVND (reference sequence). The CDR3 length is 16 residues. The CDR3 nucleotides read TGTGCCAGTAGTATAGGAATCAGCTCTGGGGCCAACGTCCTGACTTTC. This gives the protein CASSIGISSGANVLTF. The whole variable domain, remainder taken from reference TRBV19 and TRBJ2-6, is DGGITQSPKYLFRKEGQNVTLSCEQNLNHDAMYWYRQDPGQGLRLIYYSQIVNDFQKGDIAEGYSVSREKKESFPLTVTSAQKNPTAFYLCASSIGISSGANVLTFGAGSRLTVL.

The CDR3 sequence: CASSITPGNNQPQHF. Here the CDR3 DNA reads TGTGCCAGTAGTATAACTCCAGGGAACAATCAGCCCCAGCATTTT. The chain employs TRBV19 and TRBJ1-5; maybe TRBD1 (5 bases). The V gene's germline CDR1 is LNHDA and CDR2 SQIVND (reference sequence). V was pared by 2 bases and J by 3 bases, with 11 bases between. The CDR3 consists of 15 residues.

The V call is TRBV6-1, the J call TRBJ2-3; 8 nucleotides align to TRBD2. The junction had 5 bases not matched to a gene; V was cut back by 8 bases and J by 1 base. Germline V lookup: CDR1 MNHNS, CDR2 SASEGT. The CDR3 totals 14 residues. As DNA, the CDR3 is TGTGCCAGCGGACTGCGGGGGGGCACAGATACGCAGTATTTT. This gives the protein CASGLRGGTDTQYF.

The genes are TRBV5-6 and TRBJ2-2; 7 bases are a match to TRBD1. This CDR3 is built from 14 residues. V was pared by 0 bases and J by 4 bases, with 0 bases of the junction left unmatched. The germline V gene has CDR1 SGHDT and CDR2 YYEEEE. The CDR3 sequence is CASSLDRGTGELFF. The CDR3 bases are TGTGCCAGCAGCTTGGACAGGGGCACCGGGGAGCTGTTTTTT. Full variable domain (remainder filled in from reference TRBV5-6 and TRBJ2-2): DAGVTQSPTHLIKTRGQQVTLRCSPKSGHDTVSWYQQALGQGPQFIFQYYEEEERQRGNFPDRFSGHQFPNYSSELNVNALLLGDSALYLCASSLDRGTGELFFGEGSRLTVL.

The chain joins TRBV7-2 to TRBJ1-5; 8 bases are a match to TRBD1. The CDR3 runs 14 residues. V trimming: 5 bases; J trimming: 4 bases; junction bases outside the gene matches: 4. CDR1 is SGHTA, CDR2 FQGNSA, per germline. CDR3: CASSPGQGNQPQHF. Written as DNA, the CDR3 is TGTGCCAGCAGCCCCGGACAGGGTAATCAGCCCCAGCATTTT.

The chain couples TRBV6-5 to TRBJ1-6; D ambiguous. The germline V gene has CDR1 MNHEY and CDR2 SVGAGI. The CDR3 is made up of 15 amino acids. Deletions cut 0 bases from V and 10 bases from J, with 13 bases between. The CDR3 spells CASSYSGGAGSPLHF. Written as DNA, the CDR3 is TGTGCCAGCAGTTACTCGGGCGGAGCCGGCTCACCCCTCCACTTT.

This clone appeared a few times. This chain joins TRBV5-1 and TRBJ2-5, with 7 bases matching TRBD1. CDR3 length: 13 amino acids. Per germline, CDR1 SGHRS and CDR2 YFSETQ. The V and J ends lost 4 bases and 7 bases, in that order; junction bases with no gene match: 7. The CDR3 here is CASSETGSGTQYF. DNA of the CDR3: TGCGCCAGCAGCGAGACAGGGTCGGGGACCCAGTACTTC.

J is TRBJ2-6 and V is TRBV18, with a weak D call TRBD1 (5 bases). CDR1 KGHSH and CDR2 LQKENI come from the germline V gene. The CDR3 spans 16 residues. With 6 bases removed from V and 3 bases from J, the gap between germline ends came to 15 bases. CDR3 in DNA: TGTGCCAGCTCCGAAAATGGGGCTGGTGGGGCCAACGTCCTGACTTTC. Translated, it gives CASSENGAGGANVLTF.

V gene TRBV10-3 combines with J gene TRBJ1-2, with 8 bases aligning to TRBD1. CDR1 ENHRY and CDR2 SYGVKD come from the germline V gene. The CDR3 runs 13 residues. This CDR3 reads CATGANTNYGYTF. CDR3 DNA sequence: TGTGCGACAGGGGCCAACACTAACTATGGCTACACCTTC.

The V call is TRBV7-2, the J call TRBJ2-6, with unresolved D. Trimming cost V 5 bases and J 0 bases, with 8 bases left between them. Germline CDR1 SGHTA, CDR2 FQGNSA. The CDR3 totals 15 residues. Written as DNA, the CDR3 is TGTGCCAGCAGCCTAGGCAGCTCTGGGGCCAACGTCCTGACTTTC. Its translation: CASSLGSSGANVLTF.

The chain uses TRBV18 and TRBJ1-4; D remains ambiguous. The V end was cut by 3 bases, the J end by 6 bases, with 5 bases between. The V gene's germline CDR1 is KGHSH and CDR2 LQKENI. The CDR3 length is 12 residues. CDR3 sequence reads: CASSPRDEKLFF. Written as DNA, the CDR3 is TGTGCCAGCTCACCTAGAGATGAAAAACTGTTTTTT.

The chain's CDR3 is CASSLGDSYEQYF. The CDR3, as DNA: TGTGCCAGCAGCTTAGGGGACAGCTACGAGCAGTACTTC. The chain has TRBV7-9 and TRBJ2-7, with 7 bases identical to TRBD1. Germline CDR1 reads SEHNR; CDR2 reads FQNEAQ (reference sequence). After removal of 1 base from V and 3 bases from J, the junction contained 0 bases not matched to a gene. The CDR3 is made up of 13 amino acids. Full variable domain (outside the CDR3, taken from reference TRBV7-9 and TRBJ2-7): DTGVSQNPRHKITKRGQNVTFRCDPISEHNRLYWYRQTLGQGPEFLTYFQNEAQLEKSRLLSDRFSAERPKGSFSTLEIQRTEQGDSAMYLCASSLGDSYEQYFGPGTRLTVT.